One sample yielded the 8 T cell receptor beta chains listed below, sequenced in a study of identical twins. TCRdb reprocessed the 5' RACE reads with MiXCR, giving one entry per CDR3 protein. The sample yields around 680,000 distinct CDR3 sequences, about 9.4% seen once. The data were also submitted as part of a second study, on yellow fever vaccine responses in identical twins.

Sequenced material: PBMCs. The source is a woman between 18 and 30 years old in good health.

This clonotype came up a few times. The V call is TRBV3-1, the J call TRBJ2-1, with TRBD2 matching over 14 bases. The junction had 3 bases not matched to a gene; V was cut back by 5 bases and J by 0 bases. Germline CDR1 is LGHDT and CDR2 is YNNKEL (reference sequence). This CDR3 has 17 amino acids. In DNA, the CDR3 is TGTGCCAGCAGCTCGGGACTAGCGGGAGACTCCTACAATGAGCAGTTCTTC. Translation gives CASSSGLAGDSYNEQFF.

This clonotype was seen repeatedly, ten times or more. The chain links TRBV4-1 to TRBJ1-2; D remains unclear. Germline-derived CDR1 and CDR2 are MGHRA and YSYEKL. Trimming took 1 base from V and 4 from J, leaving 16 bases between them. This CDR3 contains 16 residues. In DNA form, the CDR3 reads TGCGCCAGCAGCCAAGTCGTGGCACCAACACCCTATGGCTACACCTTC. Amino acids: CASSQVVAPTPYGYTF.

This clonotype showed up many times. The chain joins TRBV12-3 or TRBV12-4 to TRBJ1-1, with D tentatively TRBD1 (6 bases). Trimming shortened V by 6 bases and J by 1 base, and 12 bases separated the two germline ends. The CDR3 consists of 14 residues. DNA for the CDR3: TGTGCCAGCAGCACAACAGGGTCGAACACTGAAGCTTTCTTT. Translated, it gives CASSTTGSNTEAFF.

J is TRBJ2-3 and V is TRBV5-1; the D call may be TRBD1 or TRBD2 (5 bases each). This CDR3 contains 17 residues. Germline CDR1 SGHRS, CDR2 YFSETQ. Trimming removed 4 bases from V and 2 bases from J, with 20 bases in between. The chain's CDR3 is CASSIGTGGAPTDTQYF. The CDR3 DNA follows: TGCGCCAGCAGCATAGGGACGGGTGGAGCCCCCACAGATACGCAGTATTTT.

A few counts support this clonotype. V usage is TRBV19 and J usage is TRBJ2-1, with a possible D match to TRBD2 (5 bases). The CDR3 has 15 amino acids. Trimming cost V 2 bases and J 0 bases, with 8 bases left between them. Germline lookup yields CDR1 LNHDA and CDR2 SQIVND (reference sequence). CDR3 DNA: TGTGCCAGTAGTATACTGGGGAGCTCCTACAATGAGCAGTTCTTC. This translates into CASSILGSSYNEQFF.

J is TRBJ2-1 and V is TRBV28; D is perhaps TRBD2 (6 bases). This CDR3 has 13 residues. The V gene's germline CDR1 is MDHEN and CDR2 SYDVKM. V was trimmed by 7 bases and J by 9 bases, leaving 16 bases between them. CDR3 sequence: CASTKNLAPEQFF. The CDR3 DNA reads as TGTGCCAGCACCAAAAATCTAGCGCCTGAGCAGTTCTTC.

This clonotype was seen many times. The chain links TRBV3-1 to TRBJ2-7; D gene ambiguous. The germline CDR1 and CDR2 sequences are LGHDT and YNNKEL (reference sequence). The V and J ends lost 0 bases and 3 bases respectively, with 15 bases between them. The CDR3 consists of 16 residues. The CDR3 nucleotides read TGTGCCAGCAGCCAAGATATAAGTTCGTCACTCTACGAGCAGTACTTC. As protein: CASSQDISSSLYEQYF.

The chain carries TRBV6-2 or TRBV6-3 and TRBJ2-7; 11 nucleotides agree with TRBD2. With V trimmed by 4 bases and J by 2 bases, 13 bases remained unmatched. Germline CDR1 reads MNHEY; CDR2 reads SVGEGT. The CDR3 loop spans 18 amino acids. The CDR3 DNA follows: TGTGCCAGCAGTTCCCTCCGGGGACTAGCGGTGACGACCTACGAGCAGTACTTC. Translating gives CASSSLRGLAVTTYEQYF.